This T cell receptor beta chain was sequenced for a study of T cell changes during pregnancy in multiple sclerosis. Some clones are missing from TCRdb's copy, which holds only in-frame ones; the method was immunoSEQ multiplex PCR. The sample includes some 47,000 clones, roughly nine tenths of them seen just once. This TCR was recovered from a female donor with multiple sclerosis, enrolled in a pregnancy study. Source: CD8+ T cells from peripheral blood mononuclear cells, taken in the second trimester of pregnancy.

CDR3 DNA sequence: TGTGCCAGCAGGCTGCTAGCGGGGGGCCAAAAGAACAATGAGCAGTTCTTC. It is translated as CASRLLAGGQKNNEQFF. The rearrangement uses TRBV28 and TRBJ2-1, with TRBD2 matching over 11 bases. CDR1 is MDHEN, CDR2 SYDVKM, per germline. The V and J ends lost 6 bases and 5 bases, in that order; junction bases with no gene match: 12. The CDR3 runs 17 residues.